This TCR beta chain is from a study of long-term antiretroviral therapy in people with HIV. Per the germline V gene, CDR1 is MNHEY and CDR2 is SMNVEV (reference sequence). V gave up 3 bases and J gave up 0 bases, with 7 bases separating them. The CDR3 has 14 amino acids. Survey-level resolution applied to immunoSEQ assay v3.0. The method was immunoSEQ multiplex PCR; TCRdb's version includes in-frame clones alone and lacks a portion of them. The data contain some 15,000 clones, over 80% of them singletons. This receptor was obtained from a woman in her forties with HIV. This material consisted of unsorted PBMCs, taken 1.8 years before starting antiretroviral therapy. J is TRBJ2-3 and V is TRBV27; D remains ambiguous. The CDR3 bases are TGTGCCAGCAGTTTGATTAGTAGCACAGATACGCAGTATTTT. Translating gives CASSLISSTDTQYF.